This TCR beta chain was identified in a study of beta chain features in type 1 diabetes. Overall study findings and caveats: For cells with high TCR expression, cDNA sequencing could yield over-representation. Shortening that was moderate but significant affected the TCRB CDR3s of Type 1 diabetes patients in all four CD4+ subsets.

The study reverse transcribed the entire isolated RNA, so it sequenced expressed TCRB transcripts. Measured with immunoSEQ multiplex PCR; TCRdb has only the in-frame clones, and not every one. The repertoire has about 360,000 clones, roughly 13% of them found once; the top ten carry 0.0095% to 0.013%. CD45RO/CCR7/CD25/CD127/CD95/CD27 staining was used to isolate CD4+ naive, central memory, regulatory and stem cell-like memory cells by sorting. All of the sorted populations showed purity greater than 98%. With regard to this clone: Its target is not known.

The length of the CDR3 is 14 residues. CDR1 and CDR2 from the germline V gene are LGHNA and YSLEER. Trimming took 1 base from V and 5 from J, leaving 9 bases between them. The rearrangement joins TRBV4-3 to TRBJ2-1; D may be TRBD2 (6 bases). The sequenced sample consisted of naive CD4+ T cells from blood. This TCR came from a woman aged 18-29 years with type 1 diabetes. The CDR3 here is CASSQVGGNNEQFF. The CDR3 nucleotides are TGCGCCAGCAGCCAAGTGGGCGGGAACAATGAGCAGTTCTTC.